In this sample, the clone carrying this T cell receptor (beta chain) turned up many times. A junction end diverges from the germline sequence, so it may reflect a read error. The record originates from a study of early T cells in non-severe SARS-CoV-2 infection. TCRdb re-called the 5' RACE reads with MiXCR, one entry per CDR3 protein. The sample shows 66,000 or so distinct CDR3 sequences, around 14% of them seen only once. The CDR3 is 16 residues long. CDR1 and CDR2 from the germline V gene are SGHRS and YFSETQ. This chain links TRBV5-1 with TRBJ2-5, with 14 bases lining up with TRBD2. The sequence was obtained from an adult who was a healthcare worker with PCR-confirmed SARS-CoV-2 infection or an uninfected control (not recorded which). The sequencing sample was made of whole blood. CDR3 in amino acids: CASSIGLAGGQETQYF. The CDR3 nucleotides are TGTGCCAGCAGCATTGGACTAGCGGGAGGACAAGAGACCCAGTACTTC.